This T cell receptor (beta chain) originates from a study of technical replicates of blood from a few donors. Sequencing used immunoSEQ multiplex PCR; TCRdb keeps in-frame clones, though not all of them. The profile shows some 100,000 clones, roughly 95% of them singletons. Germline V gives CDR1 SEHNR, CDR2 FQNEAQ (reference sequence). The CDR3 extends over 16 amino acids. Trimming removed 1 base from V and 0 bases from J; junction bases left unmatched: 6. The chain joins TRBV7-9 to TRBJ2-7, with TRBD2 identical over 7 bases. The TCR sequence derives from a human donor in good health. The sequenced material came from T cells isolated from PBMCs. CDR3: CASSLGGGRSSYEQYF. The CDR3 DNA follows: TGTGCCAGCAGCTTAGGAGGCGGGAGAAGCTCCTACGAGCAGTACTTC.